Reported below is one T cell receptor beta chain. This entry belongs to a study of T-cell reconstitution after alpha-beta-depleted transplantation in children. Unique molecular identifiers were used to barcode this TCRbeta library. In TCRdb, the PCR reads were re-called with MiXCR into one record per CDR3 protein. Here the sample spans about 600,000 distinct CDR3 sequences, about 11% being singletons. The germline CDR1 and CDR2 sequences are SGHTA and FQGTGA. The CDR3 spans 15 residues. V gave up 2 bases and J gave up 7 bases; unmatched junction bases: 7. The sequencing here drew on PBMCs from the stem cell graft donor, taken from the stem cell graft. This receptor was taken from a human donor who donated a stem cell graft to a child with acute myeloid leukemia. The chain carries TRBV7-3 and TRBJ2-1; 8 nucleotides agree with TRBD2. The CDR3 DNA is TGTGCCAGCAGCTTAGGGAGCGGGAGAAGAAATGAGCAGTTCTTC. Encoded protein: CASSLGSGRRNEQFF.